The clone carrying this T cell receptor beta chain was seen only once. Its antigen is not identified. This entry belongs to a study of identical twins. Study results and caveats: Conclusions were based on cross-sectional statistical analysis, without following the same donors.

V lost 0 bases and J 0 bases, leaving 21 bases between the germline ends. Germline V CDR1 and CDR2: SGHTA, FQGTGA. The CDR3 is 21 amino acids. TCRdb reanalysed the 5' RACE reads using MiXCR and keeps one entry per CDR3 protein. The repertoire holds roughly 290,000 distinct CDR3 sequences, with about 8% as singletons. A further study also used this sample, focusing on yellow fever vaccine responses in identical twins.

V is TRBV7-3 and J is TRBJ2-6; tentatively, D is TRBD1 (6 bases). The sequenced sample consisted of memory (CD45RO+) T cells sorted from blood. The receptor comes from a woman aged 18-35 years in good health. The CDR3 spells CASSLTLSRDKISSGANVLTF. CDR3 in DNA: TGTGCCAGCAGCTTAACCCTTAGCCGGGACAAGATCAGCTCTGGGGCCAACGTCCTGACTTTC.